This is a list of T cell receptor beta chains from one sample in a study of blood T cell repertoires in COVID-19. Sequencing was performed with immunoSEQ multiplex PCR; in TCRdb, only in-frame clones are kept and a portion is missing. The data hold about 280,000 clones, with around 89% observed a single time. The specimen was peripheral blood. These receptors were obtained from a man aged 40-49 years with acute or convalescent COVID-19. Both conserved end residues are part of each CDR3. The D gene is left open where the match is weak. Expanded clones get a size class; other rows say once, few or many, or leave the size out.

v_call,cdr3_length,d_call,clone_size,j_call,cdr3_nt,cdr3_aa
TRBV12-3/TRBV12-4,13,TRBD1,NA,TRBJ1-2,TGTGCCAGCACCCGGACAGGGGGCGACGGCTACACCTTC,CASTRTGGDGYTF
TRBV5-1,14,TRBD1,NA,TRBJ1-1,TGCGCCAGCAGCGTGGGGACAGTTAACACTGAAGCTTTCTTT,CASSVGTVNTEAFF
TRBV10-1,13,NA,NA,TRBJ2-5,TGCGCCAGCAGTGAGGGGAGCAGGCCGACCCAGTACTTC,CASSEGSRPTQYF
TRBV7-3,14,NA,NA,TRBJ2-6,TGTGCCAGCAGCGAGAACTCTGGGGCCAACGTCCTGACTTTC,CASSENSGANVLTF
TRBV4-2,19,TRBD2,once,TRBJ2-2,TGTGCCAGCAGCCACCCTGGGGGTAGCGGGGGATTGAACACCGGGGAGCTGTTTTTT,CASSHPGGSGGLNTGELFF
TRBV5-1,14,TRBD1,NA,TRBJ2-7,TGCGCCAGCAGCTGGACAGGGGCATCCCACGAGCAGTACTTC,CASSWTGASHEQYF
TRBV7-8,13,NA,NA,TRBJ1-2,TGTGCCAGCACCCGTACAGCTAACTATGGCTACACCTTC,CASTRTANYGYTF
TRBV15,16,NA,NA,TRBJ1-1,TGTGCCACCAGCAGACGGGGAGGAGCTGGGAACACTGAAGCTTTCTTT,CATSRRGGAGNTEAFF
TRBV5-1,18,NA,NA,TRBJ2-2,TGCGCCAGCAGCCCGGTAGGACAGCAAGGTGGGGGCACCGGGGAGCTGTTTTTT,CASSPVGQQGGGTGELFF
TRBV6-6,19,TRBD2,NA,TRBJ2-2,TGTGCCAGCAGTCTCGGACTAGCGGGGGGGCTGGGGAACACCGGGGAGCTGTTTTTT,CASSLGLAGGLGNTGELFF
TRBV5-1,16,NA,NA,TRBJ2-7,TGCGCCAGCAGCTTGGGCCCCGGGACTGGGCAAGAGGAGCAGTACTTC,CASSLGPGTGQEEQYF
TRBV11-2,14,NA,NA,TRBJ1-1,TGTGCCAGCAGCTTAGGCGTGAAGAACACTGAAGCTTTCTTT,CASSLGVKNTEAFF
TRBV19,14,TRBD1,NA,TRBJ1-1,TGTGCCAGTAGTAATCGCGAGGGACAGGGTGAAGCTTTCTTT,CASSNREGQGEAFF
TRBV6-1,16,TRBD2,NA,TRBJ2-3,TGTGCCAGCAGTGGACGGCGCGGGGGGGCTGGAGATACGCAGTATTTT,CASSGRRGGAGDTQYF
TRBV19,13,NA,NA,TRBJ1-5,TGTGGGGCCAGCTTTAGTCTTAGTCAGCCCCAGCATTTT,CGASFSLSQPQHF
TRBV2,16,NA,NA,TRBJ1-5,TGTGCCAGCAGTGAAGTCCCGGTACAGAATAATCAGCCCCAGCATTTT,CASSEVPVQNNQPQHF
TRBV30,16,TRBD1,NA,TRBJ1-6,TGTGCCTGGGGCCGGACAGGGGGCGACTGGGATTCACCCCTCCACTTT,CAWGRTGGDWDSPLHF
TRBV11-2,11,NA,NA,TRBJ2-7,TGTGCCAGCAGCCCCGGACTAGAGCAGTACTTC,CASSPGLEQYF
TRBV5-5,15,NA,NA,TRBJ1-1,TGTGCCAGCAGCTTGACAGGGATCATGAACACTGAAGCTTTCTTT,CASSLTGIMNTEAFF
TRBV10-3,15,TRBD1,NA,TRBJ1-4,TGTGCCATCAGTGAGGGGGACAGGGATAGCGAAAAACTGTTTTTT,CAISEGDRDSEKLFF
TRBV4-2,12,NA,NA,TRBJ2-7,TGTGCCAGCAGCCAAGAGTTCAGCGAGCAGTACTTC,CASSQEFSEQYF
TRBV24-1,15,NA,NA,TRBJ2-5,TGTGCCACCGGCCGACAGGTGGGGTACCAAGAGACCCAGTACTTC,CATGRQVGYQETQYF
TRBV5-4,14,NA,NA,TRBJ2-3,TGTGCCAGCAGCTTGGCAGGGCCCACAGATACGCAGTATTTT,CASSLAGPTDTQYF
TRBV30,13,NA,NA,TRBJ1-6,TGTGCCTGGAGTGTACAGTACAATTCACCCCTCCACTTT,CAWSVQYNSPLHF
TRBV25-1,15,TRBD2,NA,TRBJ2-1,TGTGCCAGCAGTTTAGCGGGGGGGCGGAACAATGAGCAGTTCTTC,CASSLAGGRNNEQFF
TRBV9,14,TRBD1,NA,TRBJ1-2,TGTGCCAGTGGGAATACCGGGACAGGGGGAGGCTACACCTTC,CASGNTGTGGGYTF
TRBV7-2,14,TRBD2,NA,TRBJ2-1,TGTGCCAGCAGCTTTACTAGCGGGGGCGGTGAGCAGTTCTTC,CASSFTSGGGEQFF
TRBV5-4,12,NA,once,TRBJ2-1,TGTGCCAGCAGCTTTAACAGGGATGAGCAGTTCTTC,CASSFNRDEQFF
TRBV5-6,16,NA,NA,TRBJ2-3,TGTGCCAGCAGCTTGTCGGTAGGGGCGATGCCAGATACGCAGTATTTT,CASSLSVGAMPDTQYF
TRBV15,15,TRBD1,NA,TRBJ1-2,TGTGCCACCAGCAGCAGGACAGGGGATCCGGCTGGCTACACCTTC,CATSSRTGDPAGYTF
TRBV7-3,13,NA,NA,TRBJ1-2,TGTGCCAGCAGCTTTGCAGGAAACTATGGCTACACCTTC,CASSFAGNYGYTF
TRBV18,16,TRBD1,NA,TRBJ2-7,TGTGCCAGCTCACCCTACGGACAGGGCATATCCTACGAGCAGTACTTC,CASSPYGQGISYEQYF
TRBV6-5,14,TRBD1,NA,TRBJ1-2,TGTGCCAGCAGTTACTCAGGGACAGGGGGAGGCTACACCTTC,CASSYSGTGGGYTF
TRBV5-4,15,NA,NA,TRBJ2-3,TGTGCCAGCAGCCGCGATAGGGGGAGGGCAGATACGCAGTATTTT,CASSRDRGRADTQYF
TRBV30,18,TRBD1,NA,TRBJ1-1,TGTGCCTGGAGTGACCCTCTCCAGGGACAGGGAAGGGACACTGAAGCTTTCTTT,CAWSDPLQGQGRDTEAFF
TRBV3-1/TRBV3-2,14,TRBD2,NA,TRBJ2-3,TGTGCCAGCAAAAAAAGCGGGGTCACAGATACGCAGTATTTT,CASKKSGVTDTQYF